These T cell receptor beta chains were read from a single sample in a study of T cell responses to AZD1222 COVID-19 vaccine. Sequenced by immunoSEQ multiplex PCR; TCRdb stores in-frame clones only, minus some. In the table there are roughly 120,000 clones, around nine tenths of which are singletons. The input for sequencing was peripheral blood, taken 28 days after the second AZD1222 dose. The receptor source for this set is an adult who received the AZD1222 COVID-19 vaccine. Each CDR3 is given with its conserved first and last residue. D genes are given only for firm matches. Size tells how often a clone was seen (once, few, many) or the class of an expanded clone, and some rows leave it out.

v_gene: TRBV3-1/TRBV3-2
j_gene: TRBJ2-2
d_gene: TRBD2
abundance: NA
CDR3nt: TGTGCCAGCAGCCAAGCGGGAGGGCCCACCGGGGAGCTGTTTTTT
CDR3aa: CASSQAGGPTGELFF

v_gene: TRBV19
j_gene: TRBJ1-5
d_gene: TRBD1
abundance: NA
CDR3nt: TGTGCCAGTAGTAGCGACAGGGGGAGCAATCAGCCCCAGCATTTT
CDR3aa: CASSSDRGSNQPQHF

v_gene: TRBV6-2/TRBV6-3
j_gene: TRBJ2-1
d_gene: NA
abundance: NA
CDR3nt: TGTGCCAGCAGTTACTCGAGCGGGTGGATAGCCTACAATGAGCAGTTCTTC
CDR3aa: CASSYSSGWIAYNEQFF

v_gene: TRBV27
j_gene: TRBJ1-1
d_gene: NA
abundance: NA
CDR3nt: TGTGCCAGCAGTCGTGTAGGGCAGACGGACACTGAAGCTTTCTTT
CDR3aa: CASSRVGQTDTEAFF

v_gene: TRBV5-1
j_gene: TRBJ1-1
d_gene: NA
abundance: NA
CDR3nt: TGCGCCAGCAGCCTAAGAGGCGGGAGCACTGAAGCTTTCTTT
CDR3aa: CASSLRGGSTEAFF

v_gene: TRBV7-6
j_gene: TRBJ2-1
d_gene: TRBD2
abundance: NA
CDR3nt: TGTGCCAGCAGCTTAGCGTGGGGGACTAGCGGGAGACCTGAGCAGTTCTTC
CDR3aa: CASSLAWGTSGRPEQFF

v_gene: TRBV21-1
j_gene: TRBJ1-5
d_gene: NA
abundance: medium-sized
CDR3nt: TGTGCCAGCAGCAACCCGCGCCAGCGACATAGCAATCAGCCCCAGCATTTT
CDR3aa: CASSNPRQRHSNQPQHF

v_gene: TRBV29-1
j_gene: TRBJ2-3
d_gene: NA
abundance: NA
CDR3nt: TGCAGCGTTGGAGCAGGGAGCACAGATACGCAGTATTTT
CDR3aa: CSVGAGSTDTQYF

v_gene: TRBV3-1/TRBV3-2
j_gene: TRBJ2-4
d_gene: NA
abundance: NA
CDR3nt: TGTGCCAGCAGCCACCGCGTGGGGTCTTATAGGGGACTAGCCAAAAACATTCAGTACTTC
CDR3aa: CASSHRVGSYRGLAKNIQYF

v_gene: TRBV3-1/TRBV3-2
j_gene: TRBJ1-5
d_gene: NA
abundance: NA
CDR3nt: TGTGCCAGCAGCCAAGGCCAGGGGAGCCAGCCCCAGCATTTT
CDR3aa: CASSQGQGSQPQHF

v_gene: TRBV3-1/TRBV3-2
j_gene: TRBJ2-2
d_gene: NA
abundance: few
CDR3nt: TGTGCCAGCAGCCAAGATCGTCTTTCCGGGGAGCTGTTTTTT
CDR3aa: CASSQDRLSGELFF

v_gene: TRBV5-1
j_gene: TRBJ1-2
d_gene: NA
abundance: NA
CDR3nt: TGCGCCAGCAGCTTGAATGAGAATGGCTACACCTTC
CDR3aa: CASSLNENGYTF

v_gene: TRBV20-1
j_gene: TRBJ2-2
d_gene: NA
abundance: NA
CDR3nt: TGCAGTGCTAGTGAGCGGGCGAACACCGGGGAGCTGTTTTTT
CDR3aa: CSASERANTGELFF

v_gene: TRBV5-1
j_gene: TRBJ1-2
d_gene: NA
abundance: NA
CDR3nt: TGCGCCAGCAGCTTGAGAGAGTCTAACTATGGCTACACCTTC
CDR3aa: CASSLRESNYGYTF

v_gene: TRBV30
j_gene: TRBJ1-2
d_gene: NA
abundance: NA
CDR3nt: TGTGCCTGGAGGGGAGAGAACTATGGCTACACCTTC
CDR3aa: CAWRGENYGYTF

v_gene: TRBV6-5
j_gene: TRBJ2-5
d_gene: TRBD2
abundance: NA
CDR3nt: TGTGCCAGCAGCCAAGCGGGAGAAGAGACCCAGTACTTC
CDR3aa: CASSQAGEETQYF

v_gene: TRBV5-4
j_gene: TRBJ2-5
d_gene: TRBD1
abundance: NA
CDR3nt: TGTGCCAGCAGGGGGGACAGGGACCAAGAGACCCAGTACTTC
CDR3aa: CASRGDRDQETQYF

v_gene: TRBV19
j_gene: TRBJ2-3
d_gene: TRBD2
abundance: NA
CDR3nt: TGTGCCAGTAGTATTGTTGGGACTAGGCCAGATACGCAGTATTTT
CDR3aa: CASSIVGTRPDTQYF

v_gene: TRBV7-9
j_gene: TRBJ1-5
d_gene: NA
abundance: once
CDR3nt: TGTGCCAGCAGCCTAGGATCCGGGGGGGCCGGTCAGCCCCAGCATTTT
CDR3aa: CASSLGSGGAGQPQHF

v_gene: TRBV10-3
j_gene: TRBJ1-1
d_gene: TRBD1
abundance: NA
CDR3nt: TGTGCCATCAGTGCGGGACAGGGGGCGCAGAGGGACACTGAAGCTTTCTTT
CDR3aa: CAISAGQGAQRDTEAFF

v_gene: TRBV5-4
j_gene: TRBJ1-1
d_gene: NA
abundance: NA
CDR3nt: TGTGCCAGCAGCGAAGGTCTGAACACTGAAGCTTTCTTT
CDR3aa: CASSEGLNTEAFF

v_gene: TRBV6-5
j_gene: TRBJ1-4
d_gene: NA
abundance: NA
CDR3nt: TGTGCCAGCAGTTTGGTTAGGGGCTCGGAAAAACTGTTTTTT
CDR3aa: CASSLVRGSEKLFF

v_gene: TRBV5-1
j_gene: TRBJ2-3
d_gene: NA
abundance: NA
CDR3nt: TGCGCCAGCCGACCCCTACCATGGCCGCAGCGGACGAGCACAGATACGCAGTATTTT
CDR3aa: CASRPLPWPQRTSTDTQYF

v_gene: TRBV27
j_gene: TRBJ2-6
d_gene: NA
abundance: NA
CDR3nt: TGTGCCAGTTCCAGGGGCTACCTCTCTGGGGCCAACGTCCTGACTTTC
CDR3aa: CASSRGYLSGANVLTF

v_gene: TRBV10-3
j_gene: TRBJ2-3
d_gene: NA
abundance: NA
CDR3nt: TGTGCCATCAGCACTACAGGGTATAGCAATACAGATACGCAGTATTTT
CDR3aa: CAISTTGYSNTDTQYF

v_gene: TRBV5-1
j_gene: TRBJ1-3
d_gene: TRBD1
abundance: NA
CDR3nt: TGCGCCAGCAGAGGGACAGGGGACGAAGGAAACACCATATATTTT
CDR3aa: CASRGTGDEGNTIYF

v_gene: TRBV12-3/TRBV12-4
j_gene: TRBJ1-1
d_gene: NA
abundance: NA
CDR3nt: TGTGCCAGCAGTAAATCATGGAACACTGAAGCTTTCTTT
CDR3aa: CASSKSWNTEAFF

v_gene: TRBV29-1
j_gene: TRBJ1-2
d_gene: TRBD1
abundance: NA
CDR3nt: TGCAGCGTTCCGAGACAGGGGGCGGCATATGGCTACACCTTC
CDR3aa: CSVPRQGAAYGYTF

v_gene: TRBV5-1
j_gene: TRBJ1-6
d_gene: NA
abundance: NA
CDR3nt: TGCGCCAGCAGCCCAAGGGGGGGGACTAATTCACCCCTCCACTTT
CDR3aa: CASSPRGGTNSPLHF

v_gene: TRBV5-4
j_gene: TRBJ1-5
d_gene: NA
abundance: NA
CDR3nt: TGTGCCAGCAGCTTGGGGGGGACCAATCAGCCCCAGCATTTT
CDR3aa: CASSLGGTNQPQHF

v_gene: TRBV2
j_gene: TRBJ1-2
d_gene: TRBD1
abundance: NA
CDR3nt: TGTGCCAGCAGTGAACTAGTCACAGGGGGTGGCTACACCTTC
CDR3aa: CASSELVTGGGYTF

v_gene: TRBV4-2
j_gene: TRBJ2-3
d_gene: TRBD2
abundance: NA
CDR3nt: TGTGCCAGCAGCCAAGTCCTGAGGACTAGCGGGTCCAGAAGTATGTATACGCAGTATTTT
CDR3aa: CASSQVLRTSGSRSMYTQYF

v_gene: TRBV6-1
j_gene: TRBJ2-3
d_gene: NA
abundance: NA
CDR3nt: TGTGCCAGCAGTGAATTTCCATCGTGGGGGGATACGCAGTATTTT
CDR3aa: CASSEFPSWGDTQYF

v_gene: TRBV11-2
j_gene: TRBJ2-7
d_gene: NA
abundance: NA
CDR3nt: TGTGCCAGCAGCTTAACCTTCTCCTACGAGCAGTACTTC
CDR3aa: CASSLTFSYEQYF

v_gene: TRBV5-4
j_gene: TRBJ2-7
d_gene: TRBD2
abundance: once
CDR3nt: TGTGCCAGCAGCTTTGGGACTAGCGACTACGAGCAGTACTTC
CDR3aa: CASSFGTSDYEQYF

v_gene: TRBV5-4
j_gene: TRBJ2-7
d_gene: NA
abundance: NA
CDR3nt: TGTGCCAGCAGTCTCAATCCGGGACAAGCCTCCGAGCAGTACTTC
CDR3aa: CASSLNPGQASEQYF

v_gene: TRBV7-9
j_gene: TRBJ1-4
d_gene: NA
abundance: NA
CDR3nt: TGTGCCAGCAGCTTAGGACCTAATGAAAAACTGTTTTTT
CDR3aa: CASSLGPNEKLFF

v_gene: TRBV7-2
j_gene: TRBJ1-5
d_gene: NA
abundance: NA
CDR3nt: TGTGCCAGCAGCTTAGTGGGTGGGGGCTTGAGCAATCAGCCCCAGCATTTT
CDR3aa: CASSLVGGGLSNQPQHF

v_gene: TRBV30
j_gene: TRBJ2-1
d_gene: TRBD2
abundance: NA
CDR3nt: TGTGCCTGGAGTACAACTAGCGGGAGGGCCTCACATGAGCAGTTCTTC
CDR3aa: CAWSTTSGRASHEQFF

v_gene: TRBV18
j_gene: TRBJ1-1
d_gene: NA
abundance: NA
CDR3nt: TGTGCCAGCTCTCTCCGATCCGACACTGAAGCTTTCTTT
CDR3aa: CASSLRSDTEAFF

v_gene: TRBV27
j_gene: TRBJ2-1
d_gene: NA
abundance: NA
CDR3nt: TGTGCCAGCAGTTTGGACTCCTACAATGAGCAGTTCTTC
CDR3aa: CASSLDSYNEQFF

v_gene: TRBV27
j_gene: TRBJ2-7
d_gene: NA
abundance: NA
CDR3nt: TGTGCCAGCAGTTTATCGGAGGGCGGGTGGAGCGAGCAGTACTTC
CDR3aa: CASSLSEGGWSEQYF

v_gene: TRBV9
j_gene: TRBJ2-3
d_gene: TRBD1
abundance: NA
CDR3nt: TGTGCCAGCAGCTTACAGGGGGCTAGCACAGATACGCAGTATTTT
CDR3aa: CASSLQGASTDTQYF

v_gene: TRBV2
j_gene: TRBJ2-5
d_gene: NA
abundance: NA
CDR3nt: TGTGCCAGCAGCGGTGGAGAGACCCAGTACTTC
CDR3aa: CASSGGETQYF

v_gene: TRBV4-1
j_gene: TRBJ1-1
d_gene: NA
abundance: NA
CDR3nt: TGCGCCAGCAGCCAAGGGCTCCTTAGGACCACTGAAGCTTTCTTT
CDR3aa: CASSQGLLRTTEAFF